This TCR beta chain was identified during a study of identical twins' blood T cells. Study conclusions and caveats: Each donor's most abundant TCRbeta clonotypes shared more CDR3 sequences with her twin than unrelated donors.

TCR cDNA libraries came from RNA via a modified published protocol. Each TCR cDNA library carried sample-specific barcodes on both ends. In TCRdb, the 5' RACE reads were re-called with MiXCR into one record per CDR3 protein. This table has roughly 340,000 distinct CDR3 sequences, roughly 28% appearing once. The table lists this clonotype with a few counts. Its antigen remains unidentified. This clonotype was sampled from a woman aged 18-55 years in good health. Sequenced: PBMCs.

The CDR3 nucleotides read TGTGCCAGCAGCCGGGATCTCCCCCAGCATTTT. It is translated as CASSRDLPQHF. V gene TRBV7-8 combines with J gene TRBJ1-5; D not resolved. The CDR3 runs to 11 residues. Germline CDR1 SGHVS, CDR2 FQNEAQ. Trimming stripped 5 bases from V and 10 bases from J, with 9 bases between.